These 14 T cell receptor beta chains share one sample of origin, sequenced in a study of blood T cell repertoires in COVID-19. Assay used: immunoSEQ multiplex PCR; TCRdb lists only in-frame clones, some missing. The sample lists more than 250,000 clones; about nine tenths were seen once. The sample taken for sequencing was peripheral blood. The source is a man aged 50-60 years with active or convalescent COVID-19.

CDR3 coding DNA: TGCGCCAGCAGCTTGGAAGGGACTAGCGGATGGGACTCCTACAATGAGCAGTTCTTC. This gives the protein CASSLEGTSGWDSYNEQFF. This chain uses TRBV5-1 with TRBJ2-1; TRBD2 aligns across 11 bases. The CDR3 is made up of 19 amino acids. V dropped 0 bases and J dropped 0; count of bases not matched to a gene: 8. Germline V gene lookup returns CDR1 SGHRS and CDR2 YFSETQ.

J is TRBJ1-2 and V is TRBV6-6, with 10 positions matching TRBD1. Unmatched junction bases numbered 10, after V lost 5 bases and J lost 7 bases. Germline V CDR1 and CDR2: MNHNY, SVGAGI (reference sequence). The CDR3 has 15 amino acids. The DNA for the CDR3 is TGTGCCAGCAGTCAGGGACAGGGGCGAGGTAGTGGCTACACCTTC. Amino acid sequence: CASSQGQGRGSGYTF.

V usage is TRBV18 and J usage is TRBJ2-7; TRBD1 aligns across 7 bases. The trim removed 0 bases at V and 2 bases at J, leaving 4 bases unmatched. Germline CDR1 reads KGHSH; CDR2 reads LQKENI. The CDR3 is 15 residues long. The CDR3 DNA sequence: TGTGCCAGCTCACCACCGGGACAGTTGACCTACGAGCAGTACTTC. Amino acids: CASSPPGQLTYEQYF.

The V gene is TRBV24-1, the J gene TRBJ1-4, with a tentative D call TRBD1 (6 bases). Trimming stripped 8 bases from V and 7 bases from J, with 25 bases between. Germline loops: CDR1 KGHDR, CDR2 SFDVKD. The CDR3 totals 17 residues. The CDR3 bases are TGTGCCACCACCGAAACAAAGGACGGGGGGCGCGGTGAAAAACTGTTTTTT. Protein product: CATTETKDGGRGEKLFF.

The chain joins TRBV2 to TRBJ1-1, with 7 nucleotides matching TRBD1. This CDR3 contains 15 residues. CDR1 is SNHLY and CDR2 is FYNNEI in the germline V gene. V trimming: 5 bases; J trimming: 1 base; junction bases outside the gene matches: 7. DNA of the CDR3: TGTGCCAGCAGTACTGGACAGGAGAAGAACACTGAAGCTTTCTTT. This encodes CASSTGQEKNTEAFF. Filled out from reference TRBV2 and TRBJ1-1, the complete variable domain reads EPEVTQTPSHQVTQMGQEVILRCVPISNHLYFYWYRQILGQKVEFLVSFYNNEISEKSEIFDDQFSVERPDGSNFTLKIRSTKLEDSAMYFCASSTGQEKNTEAFFGQGTRLTVV.

The J gene is TRBJ2-5, the V gene TRBV11-2; unclear D gene. The ends were cut back, 6 bases at V and 4 bases at J, with 15 bases in the middle. Germline V gene sequence: CDR1 SGHAT, CDR2 FQNNGV. The length of the CDR3 is 14 residues. CDR3 DNA: TGTGCCAGCAGTGTGTCTATCGGTGGAGAGACCCAGTACTTC. It translates to CASSVSIGGETQYF. The variable domain in full, completed from reference TRBV11-2 and TRBJ2-5, reads EAGVAQSPRYKIIEKRQSVAFWCNPISGHATLYWYQQILGQGPKLLIQFQNNGVVDDSQLPKDRFSAERLKGVDSTLKIQPAKLEDSAVYLCASSVSIGGETQYFGPGTRLLVL.

The genes are TRBV27 and TRBJ2-2; 10 positions agree with TRBD2. This CDR3 has 14 residues. The trim removed 3 bases at V and 7 bases at J, leaving 2 bases unmatched. Germline V CDR1 and CDR2: MNHEY, SMNVEV (reference sequence). In nucleotides, the CDR3 is TGTGCCAGCAGTTTTCCTAGCGGGGGCGGGGAGCTGTTTTTT. Translating it yields CASSFPSGGGELFF.

The chain uses TRBV21-1 and TRBJ1-5; the table's D call, TRBD1, was not checked against the DNA. TRBV21-1 is described as a pseudogene. The CDR3 totals 16 residues. The CDR3 loop reads CASSSSQVGSNQPQHF. For the CDR3, the DNA is TGTGCCAGCAGCTCATCCCAGGTTGGTAGCAATCAGCCCCAGCATTTT.

This chain links TRBV30 with TRBJ2-1, with TRBD2 matching over 8 bases. CDR1 is GTSNPN, CDR2 SVGIG, per germline (reference sequence). There are 14 residues in the CDR3. The junction had 11 bases not matched to a gene; V was cut back by 7 bases and J by 6 bases. The CDR3 protein is CASRFGGRINEQFF. DNA for the CDR3: TGTGCCTCCCGCTTTGGCGGGAGGATCAATGAGCAGTTCTTC.

This clone was picked up one time. The V and J genes are TRBV6-5 and TRBJ2-5, with 7 bases aligning to TRBD2. V trimming: 5 bases; J trimming: 4 bases; junction bases outside the gene matches: 10. This CDR3 spans 15 amino acids. Germline V gene lookup returns CDR1 MNHEY and CDR2 SVGAGI. Here the CDR3 DNA reads TGTGCCAGCAGTAGGACTAGGGAGGGAGGAGAGACCCAGTACTTC. Amino acids: CASSRTREGGETQYF.

Only one count was recorded for this clone. The chain joins TRBV7-2 to TRBJ1-1, with 9 bases matching TRBD1. V shed 5 bases, J shed 0 bases, and the junction held 4 bases outside the gene matches. This CDR3 comprises 15 residues. Germline loops: CDR1 SGHTA, CDR2 FQGNSA. The chain's CDR3 is CASSPWDRVNTEAFF. Here the CDR3 DNA reads TGTGCCAGCAGCCCGTGGGACAGGGTGAACACTGAAGCTTTCTTT.

This clone was seen once. The rearrangement links TRBV28 to TRBJ2-7; TRBD2 agrees at 8 bases. The CDR3 length is 14 residues. V lost 7 bases and J lost 3; bases outside the gene matches: 8. Germline CDR1 reads MDHEN; CDR2 reads SYDVKM. The CDR3 reads CASTLSGKFYEQYF. CDR3 in DNA: TGTGCCAGCACCCTTAGCGGGAAATTCTACGAGCAGTACTTC.

The chain links TRBV19 to TRBJ1-4; D uncertain. The CDR3 loop spans 15 amino acids. Germline-derived CDR1 and CDR2 are LNHDA and SQIVND (reference sequence). V was cut by 6 bases and J by 4 bases, with 15 bases left in between. CDR3: CASRGNGKINEKLFF. The CDR3 region has the DNA TGTGCCAGTAGGGGCAACGGCAAAATTAATGAAAAACTGTTTTTT.

This chain links TRBV10-3 with TRBJ1-1; 9 bases are a match to TRBD1. Germline V CDR1 and CDR2: ENHRY, SYGVKD. CDR3 length equals 14 residues. The V and J ends lost 6 bases and 5 bases, in that order; junction bases with no gene match: 7. CDR3 sequence (DNA): TGTGCCATCAGCCGGACAGGGGAAGGAACTGAAGCTTTCTTT. Its translation: CAISRTGEGTEAFF.